The next 21 T cell receptor beta chains were all read from a single sample in a study of cytotoxic CD8 clonotypes in ibrutinib-treated CLL. The data were produced by immunoSEQ multiplex PCR, yet TCRdb's version contains in-frame clones alone and is incomplete. The sample yields 35,000 to 50,000 clones, roughly 70% seen once. Specimen: PBMCs, collected at disease progression, from a patient treated with ibrutinib. Receptor source: a human donor with chronic lymphocytic leukemia.

There are a few counts of this clone. The V call is TRBV19, the J call TRBJ1-1; no reliable D call. Germline V gene sequence: CDR1 LNHDA, CDR2 SQIVND (reference sequence). Deletions cut 3 bases from V and 1 base from J, with 6 bases between. This CDR3 is 13 amino acids long. The CDR3 DNA reads TGTGCCAGTAGTATCCTAGGGAACACTGAAGCTTTCTTT. This sequence encodes CASSILGNTEAFF.

The rearrangement joins TRBV7-6 to TRBJ1-3; a possible D gene is TRBD1 (6 bases). Trimming stripped 8 bases from V and 0 bases from J, with 14 bases between. This CDR3 comprises 15 residues. The germline V gene encodes CDR1 SGHVS and CDR2 FNYEAQ. This CDR3 is CASAARGASGNTIYF. CDR3 sequence (DNA): TGTGCCAGCGCTGCCAGGGGCGCCTCTGGAAACACCATATATTTT.

The chain links TRBV25-1 to TRBJ1-1; D gene ambiguous. This CDR3 comprises 16 residues. With 4 bases removed from V and 0 bases from J, the gap between germline ends came to 15 bases. Per germline, CDR1 MGHDK and CDR2 SYGVNS. DNA for the CDR3: TGTGCCAGCAGTGGCCGTGACGTCGACATGAACACTGAAGCTTTCTTT. Protein product: CASSGRDVDMNTEAFF.

The V call is TRBV7-6, the J call TRBJ2-7; D unresolved. This CDR3 is built from 11 residues. Per the germline V gene, CDR1 is SGHVS and CDR2 is FNYEAQ. The V gene lost 8 bases and the J gene lost 4 bases, with 9 bases spanning the gap. The CDR3 nucleotides read TGTGCCAGCGGCCCCCCTTACGAGCAGTACTTC. Protein: CASGPPYEQYF.

The V gene is TRBV19, the J gene TRBJ2-1; D is unresolved. This CDR3 has 12 residues. Trimming took 3 bases from V and 3 from J, leaving 3 bases between them. CDR1 is LNHDA and CDR2 is SQIVND in the germline V gene (reference sequence). CDR3 residues: CASSISYNEQFF. DNA of the CDR3: TGTGCCAGTAGTATCAGCTACAATGAGCAGTTCTTC.

CDR3 region: CASNIPSDYGYTF. Written as DNA, the CDR3 is TGTGCCAGCAATATACCCTCAGACTATGGCTACACCTTC. The chain links TRBV28 to TRBJ1-2; no firm D call. The V and J ends lost 7 bases and 3 bases respectively, with 12 bases between them. Germline V gene sequence: CDR1 MDHEN, CDR2 SYDVKM. CDR3 size: 13 residues.

This clone was seen only a few times. The CDR3 loop reads CASSLASGSEQYF. The CDR3 nucleotides read TGCGCCAGCAGCTTGGCAAGCGGGAGCGAGCAGTACTTC. The V gene is TRBV5-1, the J gene TRBJ2-7; 8 nucleotides line up with TRBD2. The V and J ends lost 0 bases and 6 bases, in that order; junction bases with no gene match: 2. Germline-derived CDR1 and CDR2 are SGHRS and YFSETQ. This CDR3 contains 13 residues. The variable domain in full, with the rest retrieved from reference TRBV5-1 and TRBJ2-7, is KAGVTQTPRYLIKTRGQQVTLSCSPISGHRSVSWYQQTPGQGLQFLFEYFSETQRNKGNFPGRFSGRQFSNSRSEMNVSTLELGDSALYLCASSLASGSEQYFGPGTRLTVT.

This clone was observed a few times. The chain recombines TRBV6-6 with TRBJ2-2; 8 positions agree with TRBD2. The germline V gene has CDR1 MNHNY and CDR2 SVGAGI (reference sequence). The CDR3 has 13 residues. V shed 8 bases, J shed 8 bases, and the junction held 7 bases outside the gene matches. The CDR3 sequence is CASAAGEVGELFF. Written as DNA, the CDR3 is TGTGCCAGCGCAGCGGGAGAGGTTGGGGAGCTGTTTTTT.

This chain uses TRBV30 with TRBJ1-4; no definite D call. Trimming shortened V by 7 bases and J by 10 bases, and 10 bases separated the two germline ends. The V gene's germline CDR1 is GTSNPN and CDR2 SVGIG (reference sequence). The CDR3 spans 10 residues. CDR3 protein: CAFKLGKLFF. The CDR3 region has the DNA TGTGCCTTCAAGCTGGGAAAACTGTTTTTT.

This chain joins TRBV4-2 and TRBJ2-7; D uncertain. V shed 4 bases and J shed 0 bases, with 7 bases lying between them. The germline CDR1 and CDR2 sequences are LGHNA and YNFKEQ. This CDR3 contains 13 residues. CDR3 residues: CASSPVSSYEQYF. The CDR3 bases are TGTGCCAGCAGCCCGGTGAGCTCCTACGAGCAGTACTTC.

This chain joins TRBV6-5 and TRBJ2-3; 9 nucleotides line up with TRBD1. The CDR3 length is 15 residues. J was trimmed by 0 bases and V by 6 bases; bases with no gene match: 4. The germline CDR1 and CDR2 sequences are MNHEY and SVGAGI. The CDR3 spells CASRLTGGSTDTQYF. In DNA form, the CDR3 reads TGTGCCAGCAGGTTGACAGGGGGAAGCACAGATACGCAGTATTTT.

The rearrangement uses TRBV7-8 and TRBJ1-4, with TRBD1 matching 9 bases. The V gene end was trimmed by 4 bases and the J gene end by 7 bases; junction bases not matched to a gene: 7. Germline assignment: CDR1 SGHVS and CDR2 FQNEAQ. The CDR3 sequence is 15 residues long. CDR3 sequence reads: CASSSEQGAGEKLFF. CDR3 DNA sequence: TGTGCCAGCAGCTCAGAACAGGGGGCGGGTGAAAAACTGTTTTTT.

The chain combines TRBV11-2 with TRBJ2-1; 8 bases fit TRBD2. This CDR3 contains 14 residues. The germline CDR1 and CDR2 sequences are SGHAT and FQNNGV. Losses at the gene ends were 10 bases for V and 7 bases for J; bases not matched to a gene: 12. The CDR3 DNA reads TGTGCCACCACACCAGCGGGAGTTGGAAATGAGCAGTTCTTC. It translates to CATTPAGVGNEQFF.

The V call is TRBV14, the J call TRBJ2-1; 9 bases align to TRBD2. The germline V gene has CDR1 SGHDN and CDR2 FVKESK. CDR3 length: 16 residues. With V trimmed by 3 bases and J by 6 bases, 9 bases remained unmatched. CDR3 in DNA: TGTGCCAGCAGCCAGAAGGGAGCGGGGGGCCTCAATGAGCAGTTCTTC. Translated, it gives CASSQKGAGGLNEQFF.

In regard to this clone: One end of the junction is discordant with germline, which a read error may explain. The chain has TRBV7-7 and TRBJ2-5, with D possibly matching TRBD1 (7 bases). The germline V gene encodes CDR1 SSHAT and CDR2 FNYEAQ (reference sequence). The CDR3 runs to 16 residues. In nucleotides, the CDR3 is TGTGCTAGCAGCTTAGGAGGGGGCCGACCCGAAGAGACCCAGTACTTC. Translated: CASSLGGGRPEETQYF.

The J gene is TRBJ1-5, the V gene TRBV28; no clear D. Per the germline V gene, CDR1 is MDHEN and CDR2 is SYDVKM. V lost 2 bases and J lost 9, with 11 bases in between. The CDR3 contains 13 residues. Here the CDR3 reads CASSLKKVPPQHF. The CDR3 nucleotides are TGTGCCAGCAGTTTAAAAAAGGTCCCGCCCCAGCATTTT.

CDR3 sequence reads: CASSADRTRSYEQYF. CDR3 sequence (DNA): TGTGCCAGCAGTGCAGACAGGACCCGTTCCTACGAGCAGTACTTC. The J gene is TRBJ2-7, the V gene TRBV6-6; a possible D gene is TRBD1 (6 bases). Germline assignment: CDR1 MNHNY and CDR2 SVGAGI (reference sequence). Between the trimmed V and J ends, which lost 5 bases and 1 base, there was a span of 15 bases. CDR3 length: 15 residues.

This chain joins TRBV6-5 and TRBJ2-7; no definite D call. The germline gives CDR1 MNHEY, CDR2 SVGAGI. This CDR3 is 13 amino acids long. Trimming stripped 0 bases from V and 3 bases from J, with 6 bases between. The CDR3 bases are TGTGCCAGCAGTTACTCGGCCGGCTACGAGCAGTACTTC. Translated: CASSYSAGYEQYF.

This clone was detected a few times. The rearrangement uses TRBV27 and TRBJ1-5, with D hard to call. V was pared by 6 bases and J by 2 bases, with 11 bases between. The CDR3 spans 14 residues. Germline CDR1 and CDR2: MNHEY and SMNVEV (reference sequence). The CDR3 DNA sequence: TGTGCCAGCAGCGGGCAGCTGGGCAATCAGCCCCAGCATTTT. It yields the protein CASSGQLGNQPQHF.

CDR3 bases: TGCGCCAGCACGTCGGGACATAGCTCTGGGGCCAACGTCCTGACTTTC. This gives the protein CASTSGHSSGANVLTF. The chain recombines TRBV5-1 with TRBJ2-6; a possible D gene is TRBD1 (6 bases). This CDR3 is built from 16 residues. CDR1 SGHRS and CDR2 YFSETQ come from the germline V gene. The V gene lost 6 bases and the J gene lost 0 bases, with 13 bases spanning the gap.

This clone was found a few times. The chain employs TRBV19 and TRBJ1-2; D gene uncertain. The CDR3 has 11 residues. The germline V gene encodes CDR1 LNHDA and CDR2 SQIVND (reference sequence). Deletions cut 6 bases from V and 3 bases from J, with 5 bases between. The CDR3 DNA reads TGTGCCAGTAGCCGGGACTATGGCTACACCTTC. Translation: CASSRDYGYTF.